The clone carrying this TCR beta chain was seen just once. Its antigen is still unknown. CDR1 is SGHTA and CDR2 is FQGNSA in the germline V gene. The ends were cut back, 5 bases at V and 2 bases at J, with 18 bases in the middle. This CDR3 is built from 16 residues. The entry originates in a study of T cell responses to AZD1222 COVID-19 vaccine. Study summary: Second doses were pooled across both intervals (about 4 or about 12 weeks). Study-level points and caveats: Baseline antibody screening turned up just six or seven seropositive AZD1222 recipients. Donors were chiefly white British, with a greater number of females, and clonal diversity was perhaps underestimated.

Repertoires were generated with immunoSEQ multiplex PCR, while TCRdb's copy carries only in-frame clones and drops some. This repertoire shows just over 150,000 clones, about nine tenths found once; its top ten account for 1.5% to 2%. Sample: peripheral blood, taken on day 0 of AZD1222 vaccination. V usage is TRBV7-2 and J usage is TRBJ2-5, with D perhaps matching TRBD1 (6 bases). The origin of this receptor is an adult in good health. CDR3 residues: CASSPPASGTQETQYF. In DNA form, the CDR3 reads TGTGCCAGCAGCCCCCCGGCTAGTGGGACACAAGAGACCCAGTACTTC.